One and the same sample provided the 6 T cell receptor beta chains below, sequenced in a study of identical twins. TCRdb ran MiXCR on the 5' RACE reads and lists one entry per CDR3 protein. The sample shows fewer than 900,000 distinct CDR3 sequences, around a sixth of them seen only once. This sample also belongs to another study, concerning T cells expressing NK-cell markers.

Sequenced: PBMCs. The receptors stem from a woman between 18 and 30 years old in good health.

This clonotype has a handful of counts. V usage is TRBV5-1 and J usage is TRBJ2-7, with TRBD1 matching 7 bases. The CDR3 is 14 amino acids. CDR1 SGHRS and CDR2 YFSETQ come from the germline V gene. The V segment lost 4 bases and the J segment 0 bases; nucleotides outside the gene matches: 4. Here the CDR3 reads CASSRDSVSYEQYF. CDR3 nucleotides: TGCGCCAGCAGCCGGGACAGTGTCTCCTACGAGCAGTACTTC.

The chain uses TRBV4-3 and TRBJ2-1; 9 positions match TRBD2. The CDR3 extends over 20 amino acids. CDR1 and CDR2 (germline): LGHNA, YSLEER. Trimming cost V 4 bases and J 0 bases; bases outside gene matches: 16. CDR3 in DNA: TGCGCCAGCAGCCCCTCCCTGTACATAGCGGGAGATTACTCCTACAATGAGCAGTTCTTC. Translating gives CASSPSLYIAGDYSYNEQFF.

The chain uses TRBV29-1 and TRBJ2-1, with TRBD2 identical over 14 bases. The CDR3 spans 14 residues. Trimming at V came to 3 bases and at J to 8 bases, leaving 3 bases not matched to a gene. The germline V gene encodes CDR1 SQVTM and CDR2 ANQGSEA. CDR3 loop: CSVEGTSGSHEQFF. The CDR3 coding sequence is TGCAGCGTTGAGGGGACTAGCGGGAGCCATGAGCAGTTCTTC.

This clonotype was counted only a few times. The CDR3 loop is CASSLKPDYEQYF. DNA of the CDR3: TGTGCCAGCAGTCTTAAGCCAGACTACGAGCAGTACTTC. The genes are TRBV7-9 and TRBJ2-7; D gene unclear. Trimming took off 6 bases at V and 3 bases at J, with 12 bases between the two ends. The CDR3 runs 13 residues. The germline V gene encodes CDR1 SEHNR and CDR2 FQNEAQ (reference sequence).

The chain employs TRBV9 and TRBJ1-1; TRBD1 might be the D (6 bases). This CDR3 has 13 residues. Germline lookup yields CDR1 SGDLS and CDR2 YYNGEE. Trimming stripped 3 bases from V and 4 bases from J, with 10 bases between. Here the CDR3 reads CASSGDRTTEAFF. The CDR3 DNA follows: TGTGCCAGCAGCGGCGACAGGACCACTGAAGCTTTCTTT. Complete variable domain (other parts from reference TRBV9 and TRBJ1-1): DSGVTQTPKHLITATGQRVTLRCSPRSGDLSVYWYQQSLDQGLQFLIQYYNGEERAKGNILERFSAQQFPDLHSELNLSSLELGDSALYFCASSGDRTTEAFFGQGTRLTVV.

J is TRBJ2-1 and V is TRBV5-1, with TRBD1 identical over 7 bases. There are 15 residues in the CDR3. The V segment lost 5 bases and the J segment 0 bases; nucleotides outside the gene matches: 5. Germline V gene lookup returns CDR1 SGHRS and CDR2 YFSETQ. CDR3 sequence (DNA): TGCGCCAGCAGAACGGGACAGAGCTCCTACAATGAGCAGTTCTTC. It specifies CASRTGQSSYNEQFF. The full variable domain, rest sourced from reference TRBV5-1 and TRBJ2-1, is KAGVTQTPRYLIKTRGQQVTLSCSPISGHRSVSWYQQTPGQGLQFLFEYFSETQRNKGNFPGRFSGRQFSNSRSEMNVSTLELGDSALYLCASRTGQSSYNEQFFGPGTRLTVL.